Reported below is one TCR beta chain. Its antigen specificity is not known. One base away there is no much larger clone; base qualities are not given. TCRdb names Illumina HiSeq 2500 as the instrument used. TCR beta libraries were prepared by quantitative 5'-RACE with molecular barcodes. In the source study's methods: A new computational method based on a probabilistic model of VDJ rearrangement was used to identify disease-linked TCR variants. TCRdb's own reprocessing of the public reads used fastp at Q25 and MiXCR and kept productive beta chains. A single entry per CDR3 protein holds the most common genes and DNA from its merged rows. V and J calls and clone size were set by TCRdb, not the authors. The sample table records 300,000 to 350,000 distinct CDR3 sequences; less than 25% of these occur just once. The ten largest clones capture 3% to 4% of the sample. The data derive from a study of CD8 T cells in ankylosing spondylitis (TCRdb year 2017). About the full investigation: The study set out to find disease-linked TCR variants by profiling T cell receptor beta repertoires in ankylosing spondylitis patients and healthy donors. In total, the full study cohort was made up of about 110 healthy donors and 25 or so ankylosing spondylitis patients. Samples of peripheral blood were taken, and for ankylosing spondylitis patients, synovial fluid was collected as well.

The CDR3 measures 16 amino acids from cysteine to phenylalanine. Only the CDR3 region is kept as DNA, spanning 48 bases read in frame from base 1. V loses 3 bases at its end and J loses 7 bases; junction bases beyond the gene matches: 9. CDR1 is given as SGHDT and CDR2 as YYEEEE, both from the germline V gene. Paper-wide results and their limitations: A TCR beta motif made up of eight highly homologous amino acid variants appeared to be characteristic of blood from ankylosing spondylitis patients. Some of the motif variants had been reported before in the synovial fluid and blood of reactive arthritis patients, a finding that suggests common disease-initiation mechanisms. The disease-linked clones had a CD8+ phenotype and were found at relatively low frequencies in peripheral blood. The disease-linked clones were reported to be significantly enriched in matched synovial fluid samples from ankylosing spondylitis patients.

Material for sequencing was blood, either unsorted or a sorted T cell fraction (not recorded which). Rearrangement joined TRBV5-6 to TRBJ1-6, with TRBD1 identical over 8 junction bases. The source of this sequence is a female donor with ankylosing spondylitis or in good health (not recorded which). The CDR3 protein sequence reads: CASSSLRQGTNSPLHF. The sequenced DNA: TGTGCCAGCAGCTCGCTCCGACAGGGGACCAATTCACCCCTCCACTTT.